The clone carrying this T cell receptor beta chain appeared many times. Its target is unknown. V was clipped by 3 bases and J by 0 bases; unmatched bases: 1. This CDR3 has 15 residues. The record originates from a study of CD8 T cells in ankylosing spondylitis. General observations from the study: CD8+ cells made up the disease-linked clones, which were relatively rare in peripheral blood. A TCR beta motif of about 8 highly homologous variants appeared characteristic of ankylosing spondylitis blood. Disease-associated clones were reportedly significantly overrepresented in matched ankylosing spondylitis synovial fluid.

The authors made TCR beta libraries by quantitative 5'-RACE with molecular barcodes. From the 5' RACE reads, TCRdb called clonotypes with MiXCR, one entry per CDR3 protein. The sample lists some 330,000 distinct CDR3 sequences, around 7.6% occurring once. This sequence originates from a male donor with ankylosing spondylitis. The gene calls are TRBV12-3 or TRBV12-4 and TRBJ1-3; 8 bases are shared with TRBD1. Input material: blood, either unsorted or a sorted T cell fraction (not recorded which). CDR3 DNA: TGTGCCAGCAGTTTGGGGACAGGCTCTGGAAACACCATATATTTT. The encoded protein is CASSLGTGSGNTIYF.